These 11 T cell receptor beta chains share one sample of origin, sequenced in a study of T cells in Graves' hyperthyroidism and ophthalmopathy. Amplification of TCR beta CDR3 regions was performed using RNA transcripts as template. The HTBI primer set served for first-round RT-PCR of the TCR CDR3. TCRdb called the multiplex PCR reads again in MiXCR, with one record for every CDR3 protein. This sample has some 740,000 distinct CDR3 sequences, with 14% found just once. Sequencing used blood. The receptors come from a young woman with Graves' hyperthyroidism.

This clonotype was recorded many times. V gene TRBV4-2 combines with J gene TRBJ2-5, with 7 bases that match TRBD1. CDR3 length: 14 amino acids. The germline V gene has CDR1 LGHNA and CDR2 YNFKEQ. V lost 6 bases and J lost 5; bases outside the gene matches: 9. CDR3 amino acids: CASSPMTGSETQYF. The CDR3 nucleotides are TGTGCCAGCAGTCCGATGACAGGGAGCGAGACCCAGTACTTC.

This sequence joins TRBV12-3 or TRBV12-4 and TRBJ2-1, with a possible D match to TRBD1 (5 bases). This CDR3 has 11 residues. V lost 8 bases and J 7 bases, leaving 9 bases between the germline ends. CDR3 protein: CASRYRNEQFF. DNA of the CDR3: TGTGCCAGCCGCTACAGGAATGAGCAGTTCTTC.

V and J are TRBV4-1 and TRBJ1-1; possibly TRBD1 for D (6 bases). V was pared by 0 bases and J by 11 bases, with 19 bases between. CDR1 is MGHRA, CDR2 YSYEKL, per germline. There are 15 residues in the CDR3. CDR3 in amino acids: CASSQDGLWGREAFF. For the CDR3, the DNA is TGCGCCAGCAGCCAAGATGGGTTATGGGGGCGCGAGGCTTTCTTT.

The CDR3 bases are TGTGCCAGCGGGAAAAATAGCGGACAAGAGACCCAGTACTTC. Translated, it gives CASGKNSGQETQYF. The gene calls are TRBV2 and TRBJ2-5; weak D call: TRBD2 (6 bases). The ends were cut back, 8 bases at V and 2 bases at J, with 15 bases in the middle. This CDR3 has 14 residues. The germline CDR1 and CDR2 sequences are SNHLY and FYNNEI.

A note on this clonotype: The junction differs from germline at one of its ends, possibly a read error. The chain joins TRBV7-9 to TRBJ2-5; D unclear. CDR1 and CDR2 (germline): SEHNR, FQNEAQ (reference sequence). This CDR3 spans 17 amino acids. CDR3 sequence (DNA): TGCGCCAGCAGCCAAGGATCGAGGCGAGCGTACCAAGAGACCCAGTACTTC. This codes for CASSQGSRRAYQETQYF.

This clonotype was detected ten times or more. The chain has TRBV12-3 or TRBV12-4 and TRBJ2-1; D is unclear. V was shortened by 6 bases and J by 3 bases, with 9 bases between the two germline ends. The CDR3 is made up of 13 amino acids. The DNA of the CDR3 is TGTGCCAGCAGAAGGTCTATCTACAATGAGCAGTTCTTC. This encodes CASRRSIYNEQFF.

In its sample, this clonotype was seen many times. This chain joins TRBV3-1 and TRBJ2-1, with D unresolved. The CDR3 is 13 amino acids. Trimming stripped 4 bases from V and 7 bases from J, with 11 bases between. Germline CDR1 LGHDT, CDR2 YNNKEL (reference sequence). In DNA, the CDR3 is TGTGCCAGCAGCCGACGGGCCTCAAATGAGCAGTTCTTC. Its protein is CASSRRASNEQFF.

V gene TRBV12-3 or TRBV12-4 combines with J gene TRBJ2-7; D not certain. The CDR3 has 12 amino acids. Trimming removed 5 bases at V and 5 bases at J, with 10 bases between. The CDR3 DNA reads TGTGCCAGCAGTCCAGAGTCCCACGAGCAGTACTTC. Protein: CASSPESHEQYF.

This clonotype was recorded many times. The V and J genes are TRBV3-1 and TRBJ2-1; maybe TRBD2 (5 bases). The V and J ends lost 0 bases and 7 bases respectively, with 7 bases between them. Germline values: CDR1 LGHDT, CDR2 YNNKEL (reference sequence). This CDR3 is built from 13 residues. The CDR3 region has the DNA TGTGCCAGCAGCCAAGAGGGAGTAAATGAGCAGTTCTTC. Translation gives CASSQEGVNEQFF.

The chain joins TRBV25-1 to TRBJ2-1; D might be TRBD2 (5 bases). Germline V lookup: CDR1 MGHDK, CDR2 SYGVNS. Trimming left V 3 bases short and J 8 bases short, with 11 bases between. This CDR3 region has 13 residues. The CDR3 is CASSDRGLYEQFF. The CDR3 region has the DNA TGTGCCAGCAGTGACCGAGGGCTTTATGAGCAGTTCTTC. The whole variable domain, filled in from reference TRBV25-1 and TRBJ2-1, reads EADIYQTPRYLVIGTGKKITLECSQTMGHDKMYWYQQDPGMELHLIHYSYGVNSTEKGDLSSESTVSRIRTEHFPLTLESARPSHTSQYLCASSDRGLYEQFFGPGTRLTVL.

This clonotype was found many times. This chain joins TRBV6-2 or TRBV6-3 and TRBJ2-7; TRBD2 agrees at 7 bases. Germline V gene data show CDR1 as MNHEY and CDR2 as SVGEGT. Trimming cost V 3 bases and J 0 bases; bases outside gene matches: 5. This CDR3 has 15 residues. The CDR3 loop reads CASSYSPSGSYEQYF. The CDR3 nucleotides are TGTGCCAGCAGTTATTCCCCTAGCGGCTCCTACGAGCAGTACTTC.